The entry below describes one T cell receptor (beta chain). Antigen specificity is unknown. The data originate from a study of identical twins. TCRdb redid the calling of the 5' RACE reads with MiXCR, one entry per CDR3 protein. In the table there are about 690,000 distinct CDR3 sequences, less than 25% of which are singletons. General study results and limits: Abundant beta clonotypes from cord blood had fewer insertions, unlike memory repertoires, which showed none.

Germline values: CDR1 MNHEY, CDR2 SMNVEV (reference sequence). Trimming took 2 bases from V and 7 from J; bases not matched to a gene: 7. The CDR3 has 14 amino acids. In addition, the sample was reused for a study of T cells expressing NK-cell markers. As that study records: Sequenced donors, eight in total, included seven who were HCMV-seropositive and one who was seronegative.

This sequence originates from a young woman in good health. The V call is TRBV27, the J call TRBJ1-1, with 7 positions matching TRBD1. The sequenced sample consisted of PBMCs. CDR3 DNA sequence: TGTGCCAGCAGTTTACGACAGGGAGGGGGTGAAGCTTTCTTT. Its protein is CASSLRQGGGEAFF.